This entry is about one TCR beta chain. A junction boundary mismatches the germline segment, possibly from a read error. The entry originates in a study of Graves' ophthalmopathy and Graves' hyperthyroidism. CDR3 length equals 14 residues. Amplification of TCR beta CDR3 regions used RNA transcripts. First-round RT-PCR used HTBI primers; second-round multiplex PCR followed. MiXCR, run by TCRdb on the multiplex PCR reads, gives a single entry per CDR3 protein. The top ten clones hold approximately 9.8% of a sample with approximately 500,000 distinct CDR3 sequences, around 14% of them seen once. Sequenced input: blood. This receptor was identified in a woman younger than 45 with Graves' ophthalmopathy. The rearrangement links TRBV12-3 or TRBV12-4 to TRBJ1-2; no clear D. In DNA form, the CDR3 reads TGTGCCAGCATCAAAGGCCTGGGGTCCTATGGCGACACCTTC. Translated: CASIKGLGSYGDTF.